This T cell receptor (beta chain) came from a study of blood T cells in healthy people across ages. Each sample gave at least 7 million isolated PBMCs. CDR1 is SGDLS and CDR2 is YYNGEE in the germline V gene. Unmatched junction bases numbered 0, after V lost 0 bases and J lost 1 base. The CDR3 length is 14 residues. Sample-barcoded 5' priming and a J-beta primer mix drove a second PCR of roughly 7 to 11 cycles. Carrying 12 random nucleotides, a template-switch adaptor labeled each individual cDNA molecule. A minimum of 2.5 million CDR3-containing paired-end reads was obtained for each sample. One entry per CDR3 protein results from TCRdb running MiXCR on the 5' RACE reads. The sample carries around 520,000 distinct CDR3 sequences, roughly a quarter recorded once. These data were likewise used in another study, on T cells of mothers and their children. In that study: Mothers gave over 8.5 million TCR beta CDR3 reads each, and children 2.5 million to 3 million each.

The rearrangement links TRBV9 to TRBJ2-5, with 7 nucleotides matching TRBD1. The sequenced sample was blood. The receptor was isolated from a boy younger than 10 in good health. DNA for the CDR3: TGTGCCAGCAGCGTAGAGGGGGCCCAAGAGACCCAGTACTTC. This translates into CASSVEGAQETQYF.